This T cell receptor (beta chain) was sequenced during a study of T cell repertoires in cytomegalovirus infection. Study findings and constraints: Pooled public TCR beta family frequency picked out CMV carriers with the relevant HLA.

Each CDR3 protein is one row after TCRdb ran MiXCR on the reads. The table records 200,000 to 300,000 distinct CDR3 sequences, roughly 10% of them present only once. The CDR3 contains 13 residues. Trimming shortened V by 5 bases and J by 0 bases, and 6 bases separated the two germline ends. Germline lookup yields CDR1 MNHEY and CDR2 SMNVEV (reference sequence). This clonotype is labeled medium-sized (0.01 to 0.1%). Its antigen is unidentified. The sequence was collected from a human donor in good health (CMV status not recorded). Some clones in this sample may be carry-over from other donors' samples. Sequencing used PBMCs. The chain joins TRBV27 to TRBJ2-3, with D hard to call. The CDR3 DNA reads as TGTGCCAGCAGTCCCAAAAGCACAGATACGCAGTATTTT. This translates into CASSPKSTDTQYF.